The rows below give T cell receptor beta chains drawn from one sample of a study of human versus mouse CDR3 diversity and MHC coevolution. Method: immunoSEQ multiplex PCR; TCRdb's copy keeps in-frame clones and lacks some. Of about 81,000 clones listed, about 94% are singletons. Sequenced material: naive CD4+ T cells from blood. The receptor set was obtained from a person between 25 and 70 years old in good health. The CDR3 runs from the conserved cysteine through the conserved F or W. The D gene is left open where the match is weak. The size field is filled for only some rows; it gives once, few, many or a size class.

V gene	J gene	clone size	D gene	CDR3 protein	CDR3 DNA
TRBV9	TRBJ2-7	.	TRBD2	CASSVATGGYEQYF	TGTGCCAGCAGCGTAGCTACGGGGGGCTACGAGCAGTACTTC
TRBV30	TRBJ2-7	once	TRBD1	CAWSSGTAYEQYF	TGTGCCTGGAGTTCCGGGACAGCCTACGAGCAGTACTTC
TRBV10-3	TRBJ1-2	.	.	CAISDDRNYGYTF	TGTGCCATCAGTGATGACAGGAACTATGGCTACACCTTC
TRBV4-3	TRBJ1-2	.	.	CASSQEAVAYGYTF	TGCGCCAGCAGCCAAGAGGCGGTAGCCTATGGCTACACCTTC
TRBV18	TRBJ2-1	.	.	CASSPLRVARNEQFF	TGTGCCAGCTCACCACTGAGGGTTGCCAGGAATGAGCAGTTCTTC
TRBV28	TRBJ1-2	.	.	CASSLGGARNYGYTF	TGTGCCAGCAGTTTGGGGGGGGCACGCAACTATGGCTACACCTTC
TRBV5-1	TRBJ2-2	.	.	CASSDRTNTGELFF	TGCGCCAGCAGCGACAGGACGAACACCGGGGAGCTGTTTTTT
TRBV28	TRBJ2-7	.	TRBD1	CASSSPTGGRYEQYF	TGTGCCAGCAGTTCCCCCACAGGGGGGCGATACGAGCAGTACTTC
TRBV19	TRBJ1-2	.	.	CASSIESRNYGYTF	TGTGCCAGTAGTATAGAATCACGGAACTATGGCTACACCTTC
TRBV5-4	TRBJ2-2	.	.	CASTPHQGSRTGELFF	TGTGCCAGCACCCCCCACCAGGGATCGAGAACCGGGGAGCTGTTTTTT
TRBV7-3	TRBJ2-1	few	TRBD1	CASSFGQGGFNEQFF	TGTGCCAGCAGCTTCGGACAGGGAGGCTTTAATGAGCAGTTCTTC
TRBV7-3	TRBJ1-6	.	.	CASSLGADSSYNSPLHF	TGTGCCAGCAGCTTAGGAGCCGATTCCTCCTATAATTCACCCCTCCACTTT
TRBV5-1	TRBJ2-1	.	TRBD2	CASSLESLAGANEQFF	TGCGCCAGCAGCTTGGAGTCACTAGCGGGGGCGAATGAGCAGTTCTTC
TRBV5-5	TRBJ2-1	.	.	CASSLTEYNEQFF	TGTGCCAGCAGCTTAACAGAGTACAATGAGCAGTTCTTC